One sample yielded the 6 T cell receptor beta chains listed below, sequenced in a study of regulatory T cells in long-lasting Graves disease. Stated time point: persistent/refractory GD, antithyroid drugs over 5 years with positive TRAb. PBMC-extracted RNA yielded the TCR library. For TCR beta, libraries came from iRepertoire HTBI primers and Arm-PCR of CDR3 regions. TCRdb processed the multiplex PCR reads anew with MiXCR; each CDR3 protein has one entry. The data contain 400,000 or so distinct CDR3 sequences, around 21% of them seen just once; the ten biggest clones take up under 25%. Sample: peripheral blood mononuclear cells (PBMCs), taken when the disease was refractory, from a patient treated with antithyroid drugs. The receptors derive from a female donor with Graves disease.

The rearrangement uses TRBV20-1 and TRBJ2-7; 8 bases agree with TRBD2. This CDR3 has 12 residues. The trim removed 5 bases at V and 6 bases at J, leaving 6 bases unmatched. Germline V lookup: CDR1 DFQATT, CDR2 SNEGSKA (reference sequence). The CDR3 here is CSASSGFAEQYF. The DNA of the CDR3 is TGCAGTGCTTCTAGCGGGTTTGCCGAGCAGTACTTC.

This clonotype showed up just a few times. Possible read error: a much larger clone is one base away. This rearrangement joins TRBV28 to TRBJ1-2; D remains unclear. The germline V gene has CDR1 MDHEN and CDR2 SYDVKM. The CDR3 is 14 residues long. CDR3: CATAPGRRPYGHTF. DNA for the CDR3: TGTGCCACCGCACCGGGCAGAAGGCCCTATGGCCACACCTTC.

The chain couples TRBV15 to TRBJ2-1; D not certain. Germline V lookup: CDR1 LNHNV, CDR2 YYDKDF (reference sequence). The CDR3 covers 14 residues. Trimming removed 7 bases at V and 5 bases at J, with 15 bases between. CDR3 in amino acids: CATTRVGPDNEQFF. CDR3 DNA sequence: TGTGCCACCACAAGGGTTGGGCCAGACAATGAGCAGTTCTTC.

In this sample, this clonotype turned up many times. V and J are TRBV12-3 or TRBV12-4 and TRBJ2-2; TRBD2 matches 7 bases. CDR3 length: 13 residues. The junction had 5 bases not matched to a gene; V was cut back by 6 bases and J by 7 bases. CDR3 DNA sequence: TGTGCCAGCAGCTGGGAGGGCATCGGGGAGCTGTTTTTT. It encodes CASSWEGIGELFF.

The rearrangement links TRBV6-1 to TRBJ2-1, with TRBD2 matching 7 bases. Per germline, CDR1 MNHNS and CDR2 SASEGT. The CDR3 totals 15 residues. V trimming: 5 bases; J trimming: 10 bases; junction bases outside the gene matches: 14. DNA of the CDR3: TGTGCCAGCAGTCGCGCCGGGACTAAATCCCCGGAGCAGTTCTTC. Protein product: CASSRAGTKSPEQFF.

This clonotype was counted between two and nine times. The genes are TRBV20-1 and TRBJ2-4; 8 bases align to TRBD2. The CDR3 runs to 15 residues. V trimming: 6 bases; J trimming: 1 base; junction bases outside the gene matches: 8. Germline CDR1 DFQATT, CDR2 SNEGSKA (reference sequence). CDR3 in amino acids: CSARSGSDAKNIQYF. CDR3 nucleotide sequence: TGCAGTGCGAGGAGCGGGAGTGACGCCAAAAACATTCAGTACTTC.